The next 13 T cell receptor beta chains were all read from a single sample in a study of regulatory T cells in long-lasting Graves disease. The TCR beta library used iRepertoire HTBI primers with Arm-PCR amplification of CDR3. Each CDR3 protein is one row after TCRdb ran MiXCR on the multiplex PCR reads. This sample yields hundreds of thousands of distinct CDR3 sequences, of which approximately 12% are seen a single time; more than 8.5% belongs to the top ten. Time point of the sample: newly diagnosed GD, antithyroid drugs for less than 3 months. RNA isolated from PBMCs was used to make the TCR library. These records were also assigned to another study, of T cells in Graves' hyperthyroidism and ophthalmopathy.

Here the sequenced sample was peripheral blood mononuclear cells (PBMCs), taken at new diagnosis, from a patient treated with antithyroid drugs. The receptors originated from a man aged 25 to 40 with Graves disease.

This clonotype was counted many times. CDR3 in amino acids: CASSLAPTREAFF. The CDR3 DNA sequence: TGTGCCAGCAGTTTAGCGCCGACGCGTGAAGCTTTCTTT. The chain carries TRBV12-3 or TRBV12-4 and TRBJ1-1, with D unresolved. Deletions cut 0 bases from V and 7 bases from J, with 9 bases between. CDR3 length: 13 amino acids.

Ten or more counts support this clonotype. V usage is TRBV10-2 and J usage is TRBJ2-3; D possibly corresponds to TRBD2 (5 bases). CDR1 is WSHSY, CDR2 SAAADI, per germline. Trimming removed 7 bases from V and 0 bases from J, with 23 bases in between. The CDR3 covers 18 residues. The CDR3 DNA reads TGCGCCAGCACCCCACTTGGAGATGGACTCGCTAGCACAGATACGCAGTATTTT. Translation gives CASTPLGDGLASTDTQYF.

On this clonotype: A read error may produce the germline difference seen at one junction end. CDR3 loop: CASSRGQNYGQYF. For the CDR3, the DNA is TGCGCCAGCAGCCGCGGACAGAACTACGGGCAGTACTTC. The chain employs TRBV5-1 and TRBJ2-7; D is possibly TRBD1 (6 bases). This CDR3 has 13 amino acids. The germline V gene encodes CDR1 SGHRS and CDR2 YFSETQ.

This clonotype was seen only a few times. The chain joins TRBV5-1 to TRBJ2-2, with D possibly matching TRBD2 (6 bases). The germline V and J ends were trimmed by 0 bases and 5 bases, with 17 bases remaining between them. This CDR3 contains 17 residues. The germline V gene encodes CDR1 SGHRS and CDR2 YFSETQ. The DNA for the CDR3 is TGCGCCAGCAGCTTGGCTTCTTCCGGGACTCCGACCGGGGAGCTGTTTTTT. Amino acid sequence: CASSLASSGTPTGELFF.

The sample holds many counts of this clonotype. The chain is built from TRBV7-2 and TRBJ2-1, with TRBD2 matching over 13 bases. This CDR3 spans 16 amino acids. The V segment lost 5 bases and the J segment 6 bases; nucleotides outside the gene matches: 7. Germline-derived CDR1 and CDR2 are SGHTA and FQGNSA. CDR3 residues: CASSLTSGRAGNEQFF. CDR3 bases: TGTGCCAGCAGCCTTACTAGCGGGAGGGCGGGCAATGAGCAGTTCTTC.

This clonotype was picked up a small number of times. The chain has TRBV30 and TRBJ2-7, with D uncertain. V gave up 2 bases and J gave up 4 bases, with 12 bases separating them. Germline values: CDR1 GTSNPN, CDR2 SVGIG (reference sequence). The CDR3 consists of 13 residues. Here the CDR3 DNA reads TGTGCCTGGAGTCGAGGTGAAGCTTACGAGCAGTACTTC. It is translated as CAWSRGEAYEQYF.

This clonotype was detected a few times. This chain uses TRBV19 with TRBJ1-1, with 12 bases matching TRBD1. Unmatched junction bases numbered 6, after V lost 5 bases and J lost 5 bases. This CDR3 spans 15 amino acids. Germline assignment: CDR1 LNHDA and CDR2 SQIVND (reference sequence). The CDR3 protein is CASSSPGQGATEAFF. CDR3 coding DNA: TGTGCCAGTAGTTCCCCGGGACAGGGGGCAACTGAAGCTTTCTTT.

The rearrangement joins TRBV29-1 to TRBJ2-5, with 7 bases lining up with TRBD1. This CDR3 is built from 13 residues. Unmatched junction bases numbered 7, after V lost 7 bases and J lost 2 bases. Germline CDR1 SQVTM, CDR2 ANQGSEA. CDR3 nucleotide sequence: TGCAGCGCCCCAAAGACAGGGCAAGAGACCCAGTACTTC. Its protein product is CSAPKTGQETQYF.

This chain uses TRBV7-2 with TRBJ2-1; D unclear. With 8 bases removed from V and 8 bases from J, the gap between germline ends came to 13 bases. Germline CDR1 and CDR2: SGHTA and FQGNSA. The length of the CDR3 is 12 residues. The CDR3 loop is CASAVGPYEQFF. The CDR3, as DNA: TGTGCCAGCGCGGTAGGGCCGTATGAGCAGTTCTTC.

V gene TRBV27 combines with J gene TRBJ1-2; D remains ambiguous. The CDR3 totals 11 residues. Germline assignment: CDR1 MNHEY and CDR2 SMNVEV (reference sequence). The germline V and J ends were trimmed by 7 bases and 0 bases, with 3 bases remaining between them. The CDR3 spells CASISNYGYTF. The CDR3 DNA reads TGTGCCAGCATCTCTAACTATGGCTACACCTTC.

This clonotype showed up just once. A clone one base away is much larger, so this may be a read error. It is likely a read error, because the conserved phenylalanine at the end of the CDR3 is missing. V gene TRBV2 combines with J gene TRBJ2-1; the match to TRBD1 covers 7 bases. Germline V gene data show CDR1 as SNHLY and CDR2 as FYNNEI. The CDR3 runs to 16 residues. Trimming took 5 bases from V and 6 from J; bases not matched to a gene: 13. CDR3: CASSFTGTEGPNEQFS. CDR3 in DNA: TGTGCCAGCAGTTTTACCGGGACAGAGGGTCCCAATGAGCAGTTCTCC.

The CDR3 loop reads CASSQLVGDEQFF. The CDR3 region has the DNA TGCGCCAGCAGCCAGTTGGTGGGGGATGAGCAGTTCTTC. This chain links TRBV4-1 with TRBJ2-1; either TRBD1 or TRBD2 may fit D (5 bases each). Trimming left V 3 bases short and J 8 bases short, with 11 bases between. The germline V gene has CDR1 MGHRA and CDR2 YSYEKL. The CDR3 consists of 13 residues.

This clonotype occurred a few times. The CDR3 coding sequence is TGTGCCAGCAGCTCCGGGACTAGCGGGAGGGTCAATGAGCAGTTCTTC. As protein: CASSSGTSGRVNEQFF. This chain links TRBV7-9 with TRBJ2-1; TRBD2 agrees at 16 bases. V lost 4 bases to trimming and J lost 6 bases; unmatched junction nucleotides: 3. This CDR3 contains 16 residues. Germline V CDR1 and CDR2: SEHNR, FQNEAQ (reference sequence).